This T cell receptor (beta chain) is from a study of cytomegalovirus exposure and HLA in healthy donors (dated by TCRdb to about 2017). The study in broad terms: In an earlier analysis of approximately 640 of the donors, around 290 Gb of sequence data and just under 120 million unique TCR beta sequences from roughly 180 million T cells were reported. Roughly 300 gigabases of sequencing data and around 87 million unique TCR sequences were included in an early release covering around 600 HLA-typed donors. The genetic ancestry cluster associated with self-reported Caucasian donors included over 65% of the roughly 390 genotyped donors. The aim of the study was to test whether cataloging public T cell receptors could identify signatures of past pathogen exposure. The T cell repertoires of 666 subjects were profiled by immunosequencing and related to cytomegalovirus serostatus. Besides the first cohort of roughly 660 subjects, a separate validation cohort made up of some 110 different subjects was used. The study combined high-throughput TCR immunosequencing, statistical association of individual TCRs with disease status, and machine learning to predict cytomegalovirus infection status. To study patterns of TCR occurrence, a later analysis re-analyzed previously published TCR beta repertoires from 700 or so donors and added high-resolution HLA genotyping. Rather than drawing on any new phenotypic data, the later analysis identified candidate immune exposures from TCR beta sequences and the way those sequences occurred across donors. In an earlier analysis of about 590 of the donors, high-throughput TCR beta sequencing was used to judge whether each TCR beta V gene segment behaved as functional or pseudogenic. Donor age, sex, ethnicity and CMV serostatus were compiled together with the repertoire data. A later genetic analysis used genome-wide SNP genotypes for about 60% of the roughly 700 donors, treating that subset as a discovery cohort. All discovery cohort repertoires had been generated on a single sequencing platform. HLA typing included class I and class II loci at four-digit resolution. Typing coverage varied by locus: roughly 629-630 donors for A, B, C, DRB1 and DQB1; approximately 500 for DQA1; around 570 for DPA1; 450 to 480 for DPB1. Because of strong linkage in the cohort, roughly 5 DR-DQ haplotypes were treated as single units for association and clustering. Among some 400 genotyped donors of the cohort, an average of approximately 250,000 unique TCR beta nucleotide sequences were sequenced per donor, about a sixth of them non-productive.

Library generation was performed with the immunoSEQ multiplex PCR assay. For the multiplex PCR, a mixture combining 60 forward primers for TCR Vbeta segments and 13 reverse primers for TCR Jbeta segments was used. The CDR3 region of rearranged TCR beta genes was amplified from genomic DNA with a multiplex PCR assay. Amplified TCR beta libraries were sequenced as 87-base-pair reads on the Illumina HiSeq System. In the original analysis: Across the 700 or so repertoires, a later analysis counted tens of millions of unique TCR beta chains, 9.5 million to 13 million of which were shared by at least two donors. Raw reads were error-corrected and collapsed into unique sequences with a nearest-neighbor algorithm that merged closely related sequences to remove PCR and sequencing errors. To assign V, D and J gene segments, CDR3 sequences were aligned to IMGT reference sequences. For a sequence to be retained, a match of at least six nucleotides was required to both a V gene segment and a J gene segment. Rearrangements were classified as productive when the CDR3 lacked stop codons and remained in frame with V and J, and all other rearrangements were classified as non-productive. CDR3 was defined by IMGT convention, running from the second conserved V-encoded cysteine to the conserved J-encoded phenylalanine. In an earlier analysis of around 600 of the donors, sequences lacking an unambiguous match to a single V gene segment were excluded. An earlier analysis of 587 of the donors classified V segments as functional when productive rearrangements were above 56.7% and as segregating when the standard deviation between donors was above 5%. A statistical classification framework was built for diagnosing cytomegalovirus status from the catalog of TCR beta chain sequences. V and J gene assignment, in a later analysis, came from comparing TCR nucleotide sequences with IMGT/GENE-DB human TR gene sequences. The TCRdist pipeline was used in a later analysis to assign CDR3 sequences and most-parsimonious VDJ recombination scenarios. In a later analysis, every TCR beta chain was defined by the combination of its CDR3 amino acid sequence and its V-gene family, and reads without a unique V-gene family were dropped. In a later analysis, 450 to 600 highly shared, low-generation-probability nucleotide sequences were removed to address suspected cross-contamination and a sequencing artifact. In a later analysis, a clonal expansion index was calculated for each public chain from normalized within-repertoire ranks of inferred template counts. In a later analysis, generation probabilities were computed using a VDJ recombination model fitted to out-of-frame rearrangements, and the results were checked against IGoR. In a later analysis, TCR-TCR, TCR-HLA and TCR-CMV co-occurrence was scored with hypergeometric tests, and a repertoire-size bias correction was applied to TCR pairs. To estimate false discovery rates, a later analysis permuted the HLA or CMV assignments 20 times. In a later analysis, co-occurring TCRs were grouped with DBSCAN, and TCRdist sequence similarity was added when clustering was performed within HLA-allele-positive subsets. Repertoires with fewer than 30,000 or more than 120,000 public chains, plus five repertoires with anomalous nucleotide sharing, were excluded from co-occurrence clustering. This immuneACCESS table, as held by TCRdb, lists in-frame sequences with V and J called but not all clones. Of the missing ones, under half trace to an unresolved V gene in checked studies; the others have no known cause. V and J calls and clone size are copied from that table; D and trimming were computed from the DNA. The sample profile shows hundreds of thousands of clones; 85% to 90% of them were found once. The leading ten clones occupy approximately 1% of the sample.

Based on the germline V gene, the CDR1 and CDR2 sequences are SGHTA and FQGNSA. The CDR3 numbers 12 residues from cysteine through phenylalanine. CDR3 DNA only is kept here, 36 bases in frame from base 1. V loses 0 bases of germline sequence and J loses 9 bases, and the interval between the two ends is 7 bases. Broad study findings and their caveats: Several of the top co-occurrence clusters appeared to be linked to parvovirus B19, influenza, CMV and Epstein-Barr virus, according to a later analysis. While some public TCRs were present in many individuals, most TCR sequences turned up only very rarely across donors. According to a later genetic analysis, donors in an Asian-associated ancestry cluster had fewer N-insertions in productive TCRs than the approximately 710-donor mean. Some IMGT-functional V segments, including TRBV6-2 and TRBV6-3, could not be told apart with the 87-base-pair reads, so those segments were excluded. In vitro tests confirmed that a few of the cytomegalovirus-associated TCR beta chains recognize cytomegalovirus antigens. A cluster of highly shared sequence variants was judged likely to represent a technical artifact of the sequencing pipeline. CMV serostatus was the only immune exposure information available for the cohort. A later analysis found that TCR association rates varied across HLA loci, with DRB1 alleles showing the most associated TCRs and HLA-C alleles the fewest. In the study, some 160 TCR beta chains were listed as associated with cytomegalovirus. Presence/absence analyses assumed roughly uniform sequencing depth across donors, an assumption that may not hold. The earlier analysis of nearly 600 of the donors excluded 15 to 20 rarely observed V segments, including chromosome 9 orphons, because counts were too low. Correlated functional status among segregating V segments might reflect linkage disequilibrium, but an unknown experimental factor could not be ruled out. This cohort had only TCR beta chains sequenced, and the lack of alpha or paired-chain data limited which features could be detected. A further reported finding was that TCR beta sequences accurately predicted the HLA-A and HLA-B alleles for most subjects in the first cohort. At a false discovery rate of 0.05, a later analysis linked under 20,000 TCR beta sequences to specific HLA alleles. In an earlier analysis of roughly 500 of the donors, most TCR beta V segments appeared in productive rearrangements about 87% or about 30% of the time, broadly matching IMGT annotations. In both the original and validation cohorts, the classifier was reported to diagnose cytomegalovirus status with high specificity and sensitivity. An association between a missense DCLRE1C variant and V-gene and J-gene trimming of TCR beta chains was found in a later genetic analysis and replicated in an independent cohort. In a later analysis, HLA-associated TCR beta chains showed more clonal expansion and lower generation probabilities than non-associated chains that were equally common. The authors suggested that the approach could potentially be generalized to other disease states and immunological phenotypes. When HLA alleles, especially DR and DQ, strongly co-occurred, TCR associations were difficult to assign to individual alleles. Because HLA typing was unavailable for some donors at each locus, only the typed subset was used in association tests. In a later analysis, most CMV-associated TCR beta chains were found to appear HLA-restricted, with HLA associations seemingly driven largely by CMV exposure.

Worth noting for this clone: Its antigen is still unknown. Per-nucleotide qualities are absent, and no much larger clonotype sits a single base away.

The cohort was made up of about 670 healthy bone marrow donors. Cohort members were all nominally healthy when sampled, although unrecorded immune exposures were likely present. The donor was CMV seronegative and belonged to the group of around 350 seronegative cohort members. A peripheral blood sample was collected from each donor, and TCR beta sequencing was performed on peripheral blood mononuclear cells. The Qiagen DNeasy Blood Extraction Kit was used to extract genomic DNA from the blood cell samples. The receptor was derived from a woman aged 18-29 years in good health and CMV-seronegative. Sequenced input: PBMCs. Recombination linked TRBV7-2 to TRBJ2-3; the D gene is unclear. The CDR3 amino acid sequence is: CASSLALETQYF. The nucleotide sequence is given as TGTGCCAGCAGCTTAGCCTTAGAGACGCAGTATTTT.